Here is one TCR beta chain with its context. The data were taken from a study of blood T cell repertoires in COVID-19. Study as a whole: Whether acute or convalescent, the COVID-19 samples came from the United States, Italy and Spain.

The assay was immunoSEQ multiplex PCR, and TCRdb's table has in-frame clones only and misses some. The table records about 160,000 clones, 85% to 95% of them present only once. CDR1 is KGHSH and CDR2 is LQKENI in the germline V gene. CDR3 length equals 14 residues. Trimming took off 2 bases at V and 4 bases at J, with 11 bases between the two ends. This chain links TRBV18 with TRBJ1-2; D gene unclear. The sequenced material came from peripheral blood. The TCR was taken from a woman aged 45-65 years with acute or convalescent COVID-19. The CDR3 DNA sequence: TGTGCCAGCTCACCAGAAGCAGGCTCCTATGGCTACACCTTC. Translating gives CASSPEAGSYGYTF.